Reported below is one T cell receptor (beta chain). As for treatment: oral pan-JAK inhibitor, 5-10 mg twice daily. This sample was included in a study of CD8+ T cells in alopecia areata. Extracted RNA was reverse transcribed into cDNA, the sequencing template. The assay was immunoSEQ multiplex PCR, and TCRdb's table has in-frame clones only and misses some. The table records 180,000 or so clones, 40% to 65% of them present only once. Trimming removed 2 bases from V and 5 bases from J; junction bases left unmatched: 2. Germline CDR1 ENHRY, CDR2 SYGVKD. The length of the CDR3 is 15 residues. The sample consisted of CD8+ T cells sorted from blood, taken at week 52, from a patient treated with tofacitinib. The rearrangement links TRBV10-3 to TRBJ2-5, with 13 bases identical to TRBD2. The sequence was obtained from a human donor with alopecia areata. The CDR3: CAISEGLAGDETQYF. CDR3 nucleotide sequence: TGTGCCATCAGTGAGGGACTAGCGGGGGATGAGACCCAGTACTTC.